This is a list of T cell receptor beta chains from one sample in a study of identical twins. TCRdb itself ran the 5' RACE reads through MiXCR, one entry per CDR3 protein. The data contain about 690,000 distinct CDR3 sequences, 5.5% to 7.5% of them singletons. Specimen: naive T cells sorted from blood. These receptor sequences come from a man aged 18 to 30 in good health. The CDR3 runs from the conserved cysteine through the conserved F or W. D genes are given only for firm matches. Not every row has a clone size; where given, it reads once, few, many or a size class.

TRBJ2-2 | . | TRBD2 | TRBV20-1 | TGCAGTGCTCAAAGGACTAGCGCCGGGGAGCTGTTTTTT | CSAQRTSAGELFF
TRBJ2-4 | few | . | TRBV6-2/TRBV6-3 | TGTGCCAGCAGTGTCAGGGGCCCTCAAAACATTCAGTACTTC | CASSVRGPQNIQYF
TRBJ2-7 | . | TRBD2 | TRBV10-3 | TGTGCCATCAGCTTATCTAGCGGGGAGAGCTCCTACGAGCAGTACTTC | CAISLSSGESSYEQYF
TRBJ2-1 | many | . | TRBV5-1 | TGCGCCAGCAGCCCCGGCTTGGGGGGAGATGAGCAGTTCTTC | CASSPGLGGDEQFF
TRBJ2-5 | . | TRBD1 | TRBV25-1 | TGTGCCAGCAGTGGTCGGACAGGGCGTTATCAAGAGACCCAGTACTTC | CASSGRTGRYQETQYF
TRBJ2-3 | many | TRBD2 | TRBV14 | TGTGCCAGCAGCCCCGGACTAGTAGCAGATACGCAGTATTTT | CASSPGLVADTQYF
TRBJ2-7 | many | TRBD2 | TRBV20-1 | TGCAGTGCTAGTGAACTAGCGGTCTACGAGCAGTACTTC | CSASELAVYEQYF
TRBJ2-7 | many | . | TRBV20-1 | TGCAGTGCTAGTAGGGGCTACATGGGCCACGAGCAGTACTTC | CSASRGYMGHEQYF
TRBJ2-1 | . | . | TRBV7-9 | TGTGCCAGCAGCTTTCAACGCAATGAGCAGTTCTTC | CASSFQRNEQFF
TRBJ1-2 | . | TRBD1 | TRBV3-1 | TGTGCCAGCAGCCACGCTTCGACAGGGCCTGGCTACACCTTC | CASSHASTGPGYTF
TRBJ2-3 | . | TRBD2 | TRBV7-6 | TGTGCCAGCAGCTTACTGACTAGCGGAATGGATTGGGCAGATACGCAGTATTTT | CASSLLTSGMDWADTQYF
TRBJ2-5 | many | . | TRBV7-6 | TGTGCCAGCAGCCATCCCCTCCAAGAGACCCAGTACTTC | CASSHPLQETQYF
TRBJ2-7 | many | TRBD1 | TRBV7-9 | TGTGCCAGCAGCCCCGAGACAGGGCACGGCTCCTACGAGCAGTACTTC | CASSPETGHGSYEQYF
TRBJ1-5 | few | . | TRBV20-1 | TGCAGTTCCAGGCCGGCTGATAGCAATCAGCCCCAGCATTTT | CSSRPADSNQPQHF
TRBJ2-3 | many | . | TRBV28 | TGTGCCAGCACCCGACTCATGGGGGGCACAGATACGCAGTATTTT | CASTRLMGGTDTQYF
TRBJ2-2 | many | . | TRBV15 | TGTGCCACCAGGTTATTCGTGGGAACCGGGGAGCTGTTTTTT | CATRLFVGTGELFF
TRBJ2-7 | . | TRBD2 | TRBV6-2/TRBV6-3 | TGTGCCAGCAGAGACGAGGCGGGAGGGTTATACGAGCAGTACTTC | CASRDEAGGLYEQYF
TRBJ1-1 | many | . | TRBV7-2 | TGTGCCAGCAGCTCTCGAAACTCGGTGAACACTGAAGCTTTCTTT | CASSSRNSVNTEAFF
TRBJ1-5 | . | TRBD1 | TRBV27 | TGTGCCAGCACAGGGGGCCGAAATCAGCCCCAGCATTTT | CASTGGRNQPQHF
TRBJ2-2 | . | TRBD2 | TRBV24-1 | TGTGCCACCAGTGATTTGAGGGAGGGCGGGGAGCTGTTTTTT | CATSDLREGGELFF
TRBJ2-5 | few | . | TRBV7-2 | TGTGCCAGCAGCCCCGATCGCGCGACTAGGGAGACCCAGTACTTC | CASSPDRATRETQYF
TRBJ2-4 | . | . | TRBV18 | TGTGCCAGCTCACCACCGAACAGGGAGGGAAACATTCAGTACTTC | CASSPPNREGNIQYF
TRBJ2-4 | many | TRBD2 | TRBV20-1 | TGCAGTGCTAGGGACTGGCGGGGGAGGGTACTAGCCAAAAACATTCAGTACTTC | CSARDWRGRVLAKNIQYF
TRBJ1-6 | many | . | TRBV6-5 | TGTGCCAGCAGTTACCAGGGTTATAATTCACCCCTCCACTTT | CASSYQGYNSPLHF
TRBJ1-1 | many | . | TRBV20-1 | TGCAGTGCTAGAGAGTGGGTGGGCACTGAAGCTTTCTTT | CSAREWVGTEAFF
TRBJ2-3 | few | TRBD1 | TRBV2 | TGTGCCAGCAGCAAGGACAGGGGATCGGATACGCAGTATTTT | CASSKDRGSDTQYF
TRBJ2-7 | . | TRBD1 | TRBV28 | TGTGCCAGCATTGACAGGGGGACCTACGAGCAGTACTTC | CASIDRGTYEQYF
TRBJ2-5 | many | TRBD2 | TRBV12-3/TRBV12-4 | TGTGCCAGCAGGCTCTTCATGGGAGGGCCGGAGACCCAGTACTTC | CASRLFMGGPETQYF
TRBJ2-5 | many | . | TRBV12-3/TRBV12-4 | TGTGCCAGCAGCCTCTTGAGAAGAGAGACCCAGTACTTC | CASSLLRRETQYF
TRBJ1-2 | few | TRBD1 | TRBV4-3 | TGCGCCAGCAGCCAAGAAACCGGGACAGACTATGGCTACACCTTC | CASSQETGTDYGYTF
TRBJ2-5 | few | TRBD2 | TRBV19 | TGTGCCAGTAGTATCGTGACTAGCGGGAGTGGAGAGACCCAGTACTTC | CASSIVTSGSGETQYF
TRBJ1-1 | many | TRBD1 | TRBV10-3 | TGTGCCATCAGTTACCTAGGGACAGGGGAGGATGGGGCTTTCTTT | CAISYLGTGEDGAFF
TRBJ2-2 | . | . | TRBV9 | TGTGCCAGCAGCTCCAAGGGCGATCGCACCGGGGAGCTGTTTTTT | CASSSKGDRTGELFF
TRBJ2-1 | many | . | TRBV4-2 | TGTGCCAGCAGCCAAGAGGGCGGAATTGAGCAGTTCTTC | CASSQEGGIEQFF
TRBJ2-5 | . | TRBD2 | TRBV7-2 | TGTGCCAGCAGCTTAGCGCAAACTAGCGGGGGGCAAGAGACCCAGTACTTC | CASSLAQTSGGQETQYF
TRBJ2-1 | few | TRBD1 | TRBV5-1 | TGCGCCAGCAGCTTGGCCGACCGGGACAGGGAGGATGAGCAGTTCTTC | CASSLADRDREDEQFF